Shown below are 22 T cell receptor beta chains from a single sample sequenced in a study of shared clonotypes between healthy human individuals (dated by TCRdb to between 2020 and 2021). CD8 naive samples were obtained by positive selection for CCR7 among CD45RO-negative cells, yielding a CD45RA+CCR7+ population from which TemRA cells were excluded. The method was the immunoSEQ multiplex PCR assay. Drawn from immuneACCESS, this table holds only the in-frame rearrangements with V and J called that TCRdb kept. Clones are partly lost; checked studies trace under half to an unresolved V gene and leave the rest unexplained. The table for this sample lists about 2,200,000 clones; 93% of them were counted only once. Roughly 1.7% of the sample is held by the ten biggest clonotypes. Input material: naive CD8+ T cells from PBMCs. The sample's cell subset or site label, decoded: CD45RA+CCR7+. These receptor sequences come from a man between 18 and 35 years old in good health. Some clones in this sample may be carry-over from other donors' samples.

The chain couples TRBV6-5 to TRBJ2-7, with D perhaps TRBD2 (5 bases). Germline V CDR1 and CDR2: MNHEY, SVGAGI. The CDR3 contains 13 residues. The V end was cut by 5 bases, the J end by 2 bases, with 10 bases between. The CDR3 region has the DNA TGTGCCAGCAGTCCCTCGGGGACCTACGAGCAGTACTTC. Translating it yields CASSPSGTYEQYF.

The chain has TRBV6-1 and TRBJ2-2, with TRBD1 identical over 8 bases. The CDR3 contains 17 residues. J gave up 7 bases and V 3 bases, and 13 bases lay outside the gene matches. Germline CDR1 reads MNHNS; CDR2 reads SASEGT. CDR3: CASSDKYFTQGDGELFF. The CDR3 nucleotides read TGTGCCAGCAGTGATAAGTACTTTACACAGGGGGACGGGGAGCTGTTTTTT.

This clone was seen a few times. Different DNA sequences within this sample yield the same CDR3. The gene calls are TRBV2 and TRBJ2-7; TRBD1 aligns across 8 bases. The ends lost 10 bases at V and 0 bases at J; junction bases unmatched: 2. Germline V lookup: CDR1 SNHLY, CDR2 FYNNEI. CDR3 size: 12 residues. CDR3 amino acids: CATTGGSYEQYF. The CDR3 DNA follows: TGTGCCACAACAGGGGGCTCCTACGAGCAGTACTTC.

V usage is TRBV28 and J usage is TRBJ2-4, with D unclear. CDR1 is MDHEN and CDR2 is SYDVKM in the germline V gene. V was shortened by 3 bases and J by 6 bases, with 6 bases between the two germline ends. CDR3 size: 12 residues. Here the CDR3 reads CASSFPGNIQYF. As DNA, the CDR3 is TGTGCCAGCAGTTTCCCGGGAAACATTCAGTACTTC.

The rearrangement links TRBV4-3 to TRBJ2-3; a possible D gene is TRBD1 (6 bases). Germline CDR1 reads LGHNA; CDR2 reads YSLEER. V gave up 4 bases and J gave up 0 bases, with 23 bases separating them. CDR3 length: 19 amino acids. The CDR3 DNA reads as TGCGCCAGCAGCCGGTTGACGGGACACGTCCTCACTAGCACAGATACGCAGTATTTT. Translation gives CASSRLTGHVLTSTDTQYF.

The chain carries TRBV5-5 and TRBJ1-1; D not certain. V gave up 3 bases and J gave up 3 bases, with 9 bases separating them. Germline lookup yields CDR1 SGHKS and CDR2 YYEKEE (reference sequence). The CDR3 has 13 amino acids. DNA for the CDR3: TGTGCCAGCAGCTCCCTCCGGGACACTGAAGCTTTCTTT. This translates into CASSSLRDTEAFF.

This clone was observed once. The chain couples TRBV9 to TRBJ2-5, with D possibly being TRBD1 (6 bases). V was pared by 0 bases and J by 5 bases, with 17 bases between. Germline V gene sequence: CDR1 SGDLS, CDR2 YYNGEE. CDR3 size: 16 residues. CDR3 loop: CASSVDPAGDEETQYF. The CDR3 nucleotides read TGTGCCAGCAGCGTAGATCCGGCAGGGGACGAGGAGACCCAGTACTTC. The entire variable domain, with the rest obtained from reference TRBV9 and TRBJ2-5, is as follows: DSGVTQTPKHLITATGQRVTLRCSPRSGDLSVYWYQQSLDQGLQFLIQYYNGEERAKGNILERFSAQQFPDLHSELNLSSLELGDSALYFCASSVDPAGDEETQYFGPGTRLLVL.

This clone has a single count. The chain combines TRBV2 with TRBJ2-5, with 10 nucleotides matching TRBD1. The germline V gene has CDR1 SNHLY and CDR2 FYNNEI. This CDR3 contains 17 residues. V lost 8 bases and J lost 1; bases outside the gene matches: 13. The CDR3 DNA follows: TGTGCCAGCGGCTCGGGACAGGGGTATAGGGGCCAAGAGACCCAGTACTTC. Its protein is CASGSGQGYRGQETQYF.

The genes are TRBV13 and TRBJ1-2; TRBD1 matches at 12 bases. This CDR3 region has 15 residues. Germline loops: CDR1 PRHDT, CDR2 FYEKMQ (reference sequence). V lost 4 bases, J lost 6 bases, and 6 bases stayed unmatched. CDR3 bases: TGTGCCAGCAGCTCTCCGGGACAGGGGGCAGATGGCTACACCTTC. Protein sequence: CASSSPGQGADGYTF. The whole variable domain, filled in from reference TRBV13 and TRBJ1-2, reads AAGVIQSPRHLIKEKRETATLKCYPIPRHDTVYWYQQGPGQDPQFLISFYEKMQSDKGSIPDRFSAQQFSDYHSELNMSSLELGDSALYFCASSSPGQGADGYTFGSGTRLTVV.

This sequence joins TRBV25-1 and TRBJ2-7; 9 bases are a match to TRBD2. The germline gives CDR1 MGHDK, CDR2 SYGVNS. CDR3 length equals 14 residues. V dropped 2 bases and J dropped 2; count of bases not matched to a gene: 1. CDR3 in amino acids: CASSERGRAYEQYF. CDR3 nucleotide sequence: TGTGCCAGCAGTGAACGCGGGAGGGCCTACGAGCAGTACTTC.

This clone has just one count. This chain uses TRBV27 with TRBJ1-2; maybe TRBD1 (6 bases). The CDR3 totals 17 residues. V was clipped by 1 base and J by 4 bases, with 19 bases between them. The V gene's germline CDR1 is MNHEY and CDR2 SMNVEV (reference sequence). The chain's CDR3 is CASSLYFGGGGSYGYTF. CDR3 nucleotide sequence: TGTGCCAGCAGTTTATACTTCGGAGGGGGGGGGAGCTATGGCTACACCTTC.

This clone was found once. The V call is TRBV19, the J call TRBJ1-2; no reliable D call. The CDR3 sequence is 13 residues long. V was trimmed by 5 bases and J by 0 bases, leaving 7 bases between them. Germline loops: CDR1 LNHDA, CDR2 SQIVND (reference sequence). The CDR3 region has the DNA TGTGCCAGTAGTTCGGTATCTAACTATGGCTACACCTTC. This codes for CASSSVSNYGYTF.

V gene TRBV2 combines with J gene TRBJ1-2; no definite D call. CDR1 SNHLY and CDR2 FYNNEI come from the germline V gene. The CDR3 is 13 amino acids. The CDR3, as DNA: TGTTCCCAAAGGATGCTGCTGACCTATGGCTACACCTTC. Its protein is CSQRMLLTYGYTF.

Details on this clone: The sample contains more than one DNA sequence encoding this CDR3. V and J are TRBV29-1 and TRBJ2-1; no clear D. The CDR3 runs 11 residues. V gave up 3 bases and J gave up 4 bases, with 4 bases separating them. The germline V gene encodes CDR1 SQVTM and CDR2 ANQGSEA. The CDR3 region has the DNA TGCAGCGTTGACAGGTACAATGAGCAGTTCTTC. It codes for CSVDRYNEQFF.

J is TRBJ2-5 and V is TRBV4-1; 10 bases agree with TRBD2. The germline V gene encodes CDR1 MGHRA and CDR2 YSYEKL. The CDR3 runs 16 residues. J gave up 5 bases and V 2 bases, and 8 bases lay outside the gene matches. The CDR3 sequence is CASSQSTSGSGETQYF. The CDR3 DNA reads TGCGCCAGCAGCCAATCGACTAGCGGGTCTGGGGAGACCCAGTACTTC.

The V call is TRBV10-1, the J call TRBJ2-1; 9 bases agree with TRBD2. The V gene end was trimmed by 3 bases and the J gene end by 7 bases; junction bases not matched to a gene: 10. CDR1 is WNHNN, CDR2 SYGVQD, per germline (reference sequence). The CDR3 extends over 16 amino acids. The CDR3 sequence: CASSDNGGRAFNEQFF. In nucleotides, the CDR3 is TGCGCCAGCAGTGATAACGGCGGGAGGGCCTTTAATGAGCAGTTCTTC.

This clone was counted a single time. The CDR3 nucleotides are TGTGCCAGTAGTGTACTAGCGGGAGGGATGAATGAGCAGTTCTTC. Its translation: CASSVLAGGMNEQFF. The rearrangement joins TRBV19 to TRBJ2-1, with 13 positions matching TRBD2. The CDR3 runs to 15 residues. The germline CDR1 and CDR2 sequences are LNHDA and SQIVND (reference sequence). J gave up 7 bases and V 5 bases, and 5 bases lay outside the gene matches.

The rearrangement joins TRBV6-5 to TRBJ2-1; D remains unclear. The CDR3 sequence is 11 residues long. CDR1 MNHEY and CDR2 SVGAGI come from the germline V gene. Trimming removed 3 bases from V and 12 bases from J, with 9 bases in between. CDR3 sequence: CASSYSARQFF. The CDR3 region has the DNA TGTGCCAGCAGTTATTCGGCGCGGCAGTTCTTC.

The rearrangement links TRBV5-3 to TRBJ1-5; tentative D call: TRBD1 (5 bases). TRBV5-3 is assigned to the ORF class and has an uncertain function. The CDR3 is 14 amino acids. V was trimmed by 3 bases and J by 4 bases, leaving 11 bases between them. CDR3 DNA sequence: TGTGCCAGAAGCTCCCGGGGGTCGAATCAGCCCCAGCATTTT. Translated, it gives CARSSRGSNQPQHF.

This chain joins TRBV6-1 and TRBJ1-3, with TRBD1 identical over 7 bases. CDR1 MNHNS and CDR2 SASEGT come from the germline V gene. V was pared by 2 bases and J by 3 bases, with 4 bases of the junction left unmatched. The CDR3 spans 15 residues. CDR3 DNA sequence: TGTGCCAGCAGTGAATACAGGGACAGTGGAAACACCATATATTTT. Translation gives CASSEYRDSGNTIYF.

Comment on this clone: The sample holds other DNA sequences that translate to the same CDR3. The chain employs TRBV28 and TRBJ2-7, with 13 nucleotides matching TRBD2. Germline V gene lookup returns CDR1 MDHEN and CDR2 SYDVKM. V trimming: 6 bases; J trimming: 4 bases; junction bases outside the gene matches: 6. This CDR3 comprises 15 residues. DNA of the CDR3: TGTGCCAGCAGCACGGGACTAGCGGGACGATACGAGCAGTACTTC. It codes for CASSTGLAGRYEQYF.

In DNA form, the CDR3 reads TGTGCCAGCAGCTTGTGGGGAGGCACTGAAGCTTTCTTT. The encoded protein is CASSLWGGTEAFF. This chain joins TRBV6-5 and TRBJ1-1, with D uncertain. This CDR3 has 13 residues. CDR1 is MNHEY and CDR2 is SVGAGI in the germline V gene. V lost 6 bases and J lost 4, with 12 bases in between.